The 32 T cell receptor beta chains below were found in one sample sequenced in a study of tissue T cells after allogeneic stem cell transplantation. Only in-frame clones appear in the TCRdb table, and some are missing; sequencing was by immunoSEQ multiplex PCR. The data show about 48,000 clones, less than 75% seen once. Sequencing was performed on sorted cells pooled from one or two spleens. Receptor source: a pool of C57BL/6 mice in good health.

For this clone: Mouse germline and gene names are used. The DNA ends 1 residue before the CDR3 does, and the rest of the CDR3 is filled in from the germline J gene. The sample has other DNA sequences that encode this CDR3 too. This rearrangement joins TRBV2 to TRBJ1-2; D is ambiguous. Germline V gives CDR1 LGHNA, CDR2 YSYQKL. The CDR3 sequence is 14 residues long. V lost 0 bases and J lost 0, with 5 bases in between. Incomplete CDR3 DNA: TGTGCCAGCAGCCAAGACGGAGCAAACTCCGACTACACC. Encoded protein: CASSQDGANSDYT. The entire CDR3 protein is CASSQDGANSDYTF.

Turning to this clone: Genes and germline come from the mouse. Sequencing ends 1 residue short of the CDR3 end; the germline J gene provides the rest. The chain is built from TRBV13-1 and TRBJ1-2; maybe TRBD1 (5 bases). CDR1 is NSHNY and CDR2 is SYGAGN in the germline V gene. The CDR3 is 14 amino acids. V dropped 3 bases and J dropped 0 bases, with 9 bases sitting between them. CDR3 region: CASSVGTSNSDYTF. The sequenced CDR3 bases are TGTGCCAGCAGTGTCGGGACCTCAAACTCCGACTACACC.

This clone was picked up a small number of times. Each gene name is a mouse one. The read finishes 1 residue shy of the CDR3 end, and the germline J gene is used to complete it. The chain carries TRBV26 and TRBJ1-5, with unresolved D. The V and J ends lost 3 bases and 0 bases respectively, with 0 bases between them. Germline V gene sequence: CDR1 KGHPV, CDR2 FQNQEV (reference sequence). CDR3 length: 12 residues. The CDR3 bases that were read are TGTGCCAGCAGTCTTAACAACCAGGCTCCGCTT. It translates to CASSLNNQAPL. The whole CDR3 sequence is CASSLNNQAPLF.

As concerns this clone: The gene symbols are mouse symbols. The read comes to an end 1 residue before the CDR3 does, leaving the germline J gene to fill in the end. The gene calls are TRBV3 and TRBJ2-2, with 11 bases matching TRBD2. The V gene end was trimmed by 4 bases and the J gene end by 2 bases; junction bases not matched to a gene: 3. The CDR3 loop spans 16 amino acids. Germline V gene lookup returns CDR1 SNHLY and CDR2 FYNGKV (reference sequence). The sequenced CDR3 bases are TGTGCCAGCAGCTCAGGGACTGGGGGCAACACCGGGCAGCTCTAC. Its protein product is CASSSGTGGNTGQLY. In full, the CDR3 is CASSSGTGGNTGQLYF.

In the case of this clone: The genes and germline here are from mouse. The read ends 1 residue shy of where the CDR3 ends; the end is completed using the germline J gene. The V gene is TRBV13-2, the J gene TRBJ2-3; D may be TRBD1 (7 bases). CDR1 is NNHNN, CDR2 SYGAGS, per germline (reference sequence). The CDR3 is 15 residues long. The V end lost 1 base, the J end lost 0 bases, and 9 bases lay between the germline ends. The CDR3 protein is CASGDKGASAETLYF. The CDR3 DNA, read in part, is TGTGCCAGCGGTGATAAGGGGGCAAGTGCAGAAACGCTGTAT.

As to this clone: The gene names here belong to mouse. The read is 1 residue too short to cover the CDR3 end, so that end is filled in from the germline J gene. The V and J genes are TRBV14 and TRBJ1-4; D remains unclear. V shed 5 bases and J shed 5 bases, with 7 bases lying between them. The CDR3 has 12 residues. Germline CDR1 and CDR2: SGHDT and FRDEAV. CDR3 residues: CASRGLNERLFF. The sequenced CDR3 bases are TGTGCCAGCAGGGGGTTAAACGAAAGATTATTT.

In its sample, this clone was seen a few times. Gene and germline names: mouse. The read stops 1 residue short of the end of the CDR3; the missing end is completed from the germline J gene. The rearrangement links TRBV29 to TRBJ2-1, with TRBD1 matching over 10 bases. Germline V gene data show CDR1 as MSHET and CDR2 as SYDVDS. The CDR3 is 13 residues long. Unmatched junction bases numbered 1, after V lost 6 bases and J lost 5 bases. Partial CDR3 DNA: TGTGCTAGCAGGGACAGGGGGGATGCTGAGCAGTTC. Protein: CASRDRGDAEQF. The entire CDR3 protein is CASRDRGDAEQFF.

Notes on this clone: These gene names are mouse names. The CDR3 goes on 1 residue after the read ends, and that part is filled in from the germline J gene. The chain is built from TRBV16 and TRBJ2-1, with TRBD2 identical over 8 bases. There are 13 residues in the CDR3. After removal of 5 bases from V and 6 bases from J, the junction contained 3 bases not matched to a gene. CDR1 is SGHSA, CDR2 FRNQAP, per germline. The CDR3 bases that were read are TGTGCAAGCAGCCCACTGGGGGCTGCTGAGCAGTTC. Protein: CASSPLGAAEQF. The full CDR3 protein is CASSPLGAAEQFF.

With respect to this clone: Germline and genes: mouse. CDR3 DNA, as far as it was read: TGTGCCAGCAGTATAAGTGGGGGGTCTCTGAGCTCCTATGAACAGTAC. This gives the protein CASSISGGSLSSYEQY. The CDR3 in its entirety is CASSISGGSLSSYEQYF. This chain uses TRBV19 with TRBJ2-7, with TRBD2 matching over 7 bases. Read coverage stops 1 residue before the CDR3 terminus; the germline J gene supplies the remainder. The CDR3 runs to 17 residues. Germline V lookup: CDR1 FNHDT, CDR2 SITEND (reference sequence). V lost 1 base to trimming and J lost 0 bases; unmatched junction nucleotides: 10.

There are a few counts of this clone. Gene names and germline refer to mouse. The CDR3 end is not reached by the read, which stops 1 residue before it; the germline J gene fills it in. The chain is built from TRBV24 and TRBJ2-7; 10 bases fit TRBD1. The V gene's germline CDR1 is KGHTA and CDR2 FRNEEI. V trimming: 1 base; J trimming: 4 bases; junction bases outside the gene matches: 1. The CDR3 totals 14 residues. CDR3 amino acids: CASSLSGQGYEQYF. CDR3 DNA, as far as it was read: TGTGCCAGCAGTCTGTCGGGACAGGGGTATGAACAGTAC.

As to this clone: Gene names are the mouse ones. Read data end 1 residue before the CDR3 end; the end is taken from the germline J gene. V and J are TRBV12-1 and TRBJ2-3; D gene uncertain. This CDR3 is 15 amino acids long. Trimming shortened V by 0 bases and J by 2 bases, and 11 bases separated the two germline ends. Germline CDR1 is SGHSN and CDR2 is HYEKVE. CDR3 DNA, as far as it was read: TGTGCCAGCTCTCTCGAGGAGCAGAATGCAGAAACGCTGTAT. It translates to CASSLEEQNAETLY. The complete CDR3 sequence is CASSLEEQNAETLYF.

This clone was counted a few times. All gene names here are mouse names. The read is 1 residue too short to cover the CDR3 end, so that end is filled in from the germline J gene. This chain joins TRBV13-3 and TRBJ2-7; TRBD1 aligns across 12 bases. Germline V gene sequence: CDR1 NNHDY, CDR2 SYVADS. CDR3 length: 15 residues. Trimming cost V 3 bases and J 6 bases; bases outside gene matches: 7. The DNA read from the CDR3 is TGTGCCAGCAGTGCCCCGGGACAGGGGGCGCGTGAACAGTAC. Amino acids: CASSAPGQGAREQY. The entire CDR3 protein reads CASSAPGQGAREQYF.

Turning to this clone: These gene names are mouse names. The CDR3 is cut off 1 residue early in the read; its end comes from the germline J gene. The rearrangement links TRBV13-2 to TRBJ2-3; no clear D. The germline gives CDR1 NNHNN, CDR2 SYGAGS (reference sequence). This CDR3 comprises 14 residues. The germline V and J ends were trimmed by 5 bases and 1 base, with 11 bases remaining between them. The CDR3 is CASGAARGAETLYF. The sequenced part of the CDR3 DNA is TGTGCCAGCGGCGCAGCCCGTGGTGCAGAAACGCTGTAT.

Regarding this clone: Gene names refer to mouse genes. CDR3 DNA, as far as it was read: TGTGCCAGCAGCCAAGCCGGGACTGGGGATGCTGAGCAGTTC. Protein product: CASSQAGTGDAEQF. The full CDR3 sequence reads CASSQAGTGDAEQFF. J is TRBJ2-1 and V is TRBV5; TRBD2 agrees at 10 bases. The CDR3 goes on 1 residue after the read ends, and that part is filled in from the germline J gene. The J segment lost 5 bases and the V segment lost 1 base, leaving 2 bases of the junction unmatched. This CDR3 spans 15 amino acids. The germline gives CDR1 LGHNA, CDR2 YNLKQL (reference sequence).

In the case of this clone: Genes and germline are mouse. The read ends 1 residue shy of where the CDR3 ends; the end is completed using the germline J gene. The V and J genes are TRBV31 and TRBJ1-1; 7 bases are shared with TRBD1. CDR1 and CDR2 (germline): GKSSPN, SITVG. The junction had 2 bases not matched to a gene; V was cut back by 4 bases and J by 0 bases. The length of the CDR3 is 13 residues. CDR3 sequence: CAWTGTANTEVFF. CDR3 DNA, as far as it was read: TGTGCCTGGACCGGGACAGCAAACACAGAAGTCTTC.

Notes on this clone: Gene and germline names: mouse. With the read ending 1 residue before the CDR3 end, the germline J gene is used to fill in that end. The V call is TRBV13-2, the J call TRBJ2-2; D unresolved. The V and J ends lost 0 bases and 1 base respectively, with 7 bases between them. The germline gives CDR1 NNHNN, CDR2 SYGAGS (reference sequence). This CDR3 comprises 15 residues. The part of the CDR3 DNA that was read is TGTGCCAGCGGTGATGCGAGGGTAAACACCGGGCAGCTCTAC. Protein product: CASGDARVNTGQLY. The entire CDR3 reads CASGDARVNTGQLYF.

Only a few counts were recorded for this clone. These gene names are mouse names. From the germline J gene comes the end of the CDR3, since the read stops 1 residue before it. This specimen includes other DNA sequences encoding the same CDR3. This chain links TRBV13-2 with TRBJ1-4; no clear D gene. Trimming left V 0 bases short and J 1 base short, with 7 bases between. Germline-derived CDR1 and CDR2 are NNHNN and SYGAGS (reference sequence). This CDR3 is built from 15 residues. The DNA read from the CDR3 is TGTGCCAGCGGTGATGCGGGGTCTTCCAACGAAAGATTATTT. Residues: CASGDAGSSNERLF. The entire CDR3 protein is CASGDAGSSNERLFF.

Comments on this clone: Gene names denote mouse genes. The read is 1 residue too short to cover the CDR3 end, so that end is filled in from the germline J gene. The genes are TRBV13-3 and TRBJ1-1; 9 nucleotides agree with TRBD1. Germline V gene lookup returns CDR1 NNHDY and CDR2 SYVADS. Trimming removed 5 bases from V and 7 bases from J; junction bases left unmatched: 6. The CDR3 contains 13 residues. The part of the CDR3 DNA that was read is TGTGCCAGCAGATACAGGGGGCGCGGAGAAGTCTTC. Its protein is CASRYRGRGEVF. The CDR3 in full is CASRYRGRGEVFF.

The sample holds a few counts of this clone. Gene names are the mouse ones. The read gets to within 1 residue of the CDR3 end, and the germline J gene fills in the rest. The chain recombines TRBV31 with TRBJ2-7, with D possibly matching TRBD2 (5 bases). This CDR3 spans 12 amino acids. V lost 0 bases and J 7 bases, leaving 10 bases between the germline ends. Germline loops: CDR1 GKSSPN, CDR2 SITVG. CDR3 loop: CAWSLGLLEQYF. The part of the CDR3 DNA that was read is TGTGCCTGGAGTCTAGGACTCCTGGAACAGTAC.

Details on this clone: These gene names are mouse names. The sequenced fragment ends 1 residue before the CDR3 boundary, so the rest is inferred from the germline J gene. The V gene is TRBV15, the J gene TRBJ2-3; the D gene is possibly TRBD1 (6 bases). V dropped 6 bases and J dropped 3 bases, with 10 bases sitting between them. The CDR3 contains 13 residues. Germline V CDR1 and CDR2: SGHND, FRSKSL. CDR3 loop: CASSPTGAETLYF. The CDR3 DNA, read in part, is TGTGCCAGCAGCCCTACAGGGGCAGAAACGCTGTAT.

In regard to this clone: The gene symbols are mouse symbols. The read halts 1 residue ahead of the CDR3 end, with the missing end drawn from the germline J gene. The rearrangement uses TRBV5 and TRBJ2-5; 9 bases agree with TRBD2. The ends lost 4 bases at V and 4 bases at J; junction bases unmatched: 6. The germline V gene encodes CDR1 LGHNA and CDR2 YNLKQL (reference sequence). The CDR3 covers 15 residues. CDR3 region: CASSPPGLGEDTQYF. The sequenced CDR3 bases are TGTGCCAGCAGCCCCCCGGGACTGGGTGAAGACACCCAGTAC.

About this clone: All gene names here are mouse names. The sequenced fragment ends 1 residue before the CDR3 boundary, so the rest is inferred from the germline J gene. V gene TRBV1 combines with J gene TRBJ2-4, with D uncertain. The germline gives CDR1 NSQYPW, CDR2 LRSPGD (reference sequence). V lost 4 bases and J 2 bases, leaving 10 bases between the germline ends. The CDR3 is 14 residues long. The CDR3 protein is CTCSETRNQNTLYF. Incomplete CDR3 DNA: TGCACCTGCAGTGAAACCAGAAATCAAAACACCTTGTAC. The complete variable domain, with remaining parts taken from reference TRBV1 and TRBJ2-4, reads VTLLEQNPRWRLVPRGQAVNLRCILKNSQYPWMSWYQQDLQKQLQWLFTLRSPGDKEVKSLPGADYLATRVTDTELRLQVANMSQGRTLYCTCSETRNQNTLYFGAGTRLSVL.

Details on this clone: Gene and germline names: mouse. Sequencing ends 1 residue short of the CDR3 end; the germline J gene provides the rest. The chain carries TRBV12-1 and TRBJ1-1; 10 positions agree with TRBD1. The CDR3 covers 15 residues. Germline CDR1 is SGHSN and CDR2 is HYEKVE. V lost 2 bases to trimming and J lost 3 bases; unmatched junction nucleotides: 5. CDR3 sequence: CASSPRDRGDTEVFF. Partial CDR3 DNA: TGTGCCAGCTCTCCCCGGGACAGGGGTGACACAGAAGTCTTC.

Comment on this clone: These gene names are mouse names. CDR3 in amino acids: CASSLDWGGANQDTQYF. The CDR3 DNA, read in part, is TGTGCCAGCTCTCTCGACTGGGGGGGCGCAAACCAAGACACCCAGTAC. The gene calls are TRBV12-1 and TRBJ2-5, with 12 bases identical to TRBD2. The observed sequence ends 1 residue before the CDR3 terminus, with the missing tail filled in from the germline J gene. Germline V gene lookup returns CDR1 SGHSN and CDR2 HYEKVE. With V trimmed by 0 bases and J by 0 bases, 3 bases remained unmatched. This CDR3 contains 17 residues.

A remark on this clone: Gene names are the mouse ones. The read is 1 residue too short to cover the CDR3 end, so that end is filled in from the germline J gene. J is TRBJ1-3 and V is TRBV3; D unresolved. Trimming removed 2 bases at V and 0 bases at J, with 5 bases between. Germline V gene data show CDR1 as SNHLY and CDR2 as FYNGKV (reference sequence). The CDR3 is 14 residues long. The CDR3 here is CASSLYNSGNTLYF. The sequenced part of the CDR3 DNA is TGTGCCAGCAGCTTATACAATTCTGGAAATACGCTCTAT.

Points on this clone: Gene names refer to mouse genes. The CDR3 is cut off 1 residue early in the read; its end comes from the germline J gene. The chain joins TRBV31 to TRBJ1-2; D gene ambiguous. Between the trimmed V and J ends, which lost 4 bases and 1 base, there was a span of 7 bases. The CDR3 runs 12 residues. From germline, CDR1 is GKSSPN and CDR2 SITVG. CDR3 sequence: CAWKRENSDYTF. The sequenced part of the CDR3 DNA is TGTGCCTGGAAGAGGGAAAACTCCGACTACACC.

Details on this clone: Each gene name is a mouse one. With the read ending 1 residue before the CDR3 end, the germline J gene is used to fill in that end. The chain has TRBV29 and TRBJ1-1; D is unresolved. Looked up from germline, CDR1 is MSHET and CDR2 is SYDVDS. Trimming removed 5 bases from V and 0 bases from J, with 4 bases in between. The CDR3 has 12 residues. The CDR3 reads CASSQANTEVFF. Partial CDR3 DNA: TGTGCTAGCAGTCAAGCAAACACAGAAGTCTTC. Drawing the rest from reference TRBV29 and TRBJ1-1, the complete variable domain is DMKVTQMPRYLIKRMGENVLLECGQDMSHETMYWYRQDPGLGLQLIYISYDVDSNSEGDIPKGYRVSRKKREHFSLILDSAKTNQTSVYFCASSQANTEVFFGKGTRLTVV.

This clone showed up just a few times. The gene names given are mouse names. Read coverage stops 1 residue before the CDR3 terminus; the germline J gene supplies the remainder. This chain connects TRBV16 to TRBJ1-2; 8 bases line up with TRBD1. Germline V gene sequence: CDR1 SGHSA, CDR2 FRNQAP. V trimming: 2 bases; J trimming: 4 bases; junction bases outside the gene matches: 0. The CDR3 sequence is 13 residues long. Partial CDR3 DNA: TGTGCAAGCAGCTTACAGGGGGCCTCCGACTACACC. Its protein is CASSLQGASDYT. The full-length CDR3 reads as CASSLQGASDYTF.

Details on this clone: Any gene name here is a mouse gene name. The CDR3 end lies 1 residue beyond the end of the read and is filled in from the germline J gene. The chain links TRBV2 to TRBJ1-4; D uncertain. The germline V and J ends were trimmed by 0 bases and 0 bases, with 8 bases remaining between them. This CDR3 contains 16 residues. Germline-derived CDR1 and CDR2 are LGHNA and YSYQKL. The chain's CDR3 is CASSQDQSVSNERLFF. Partial CDR3 DNA: TGTGCCAGCAGCCAAGACCAGTCTGTTTCCAACGAAAGATTATTT.

A few counts support this clone. Mouse germline and gene names are used. The CDR3 end is not reached by the read, which stops 1 residue before it; the germline J gene fills it in. The genes are TRBV5 and TRBJ2-7; TRBD2 might be the D (6 bases). V was cut by 5 bases and J by 3 bases, with 11 bases left in between. This CDR3 contains 13 residues. Germline loops: CDR1 LGHNA, CDR2 YNLKQL (reference sequence). CDR3 DNA, as far as it was read: TGTGCCAGCAGCGCGGGACTTCACTATGAACAGTAC. As protein: CASSAGLHYEQY. The CDR3, in full, reads CASSAGLHYEQYF.

To note about this clone: Gene names follow the mouse nomenclature. With the read ending 1 residue before the CDR3 end, the germline J gene is used to fill in that end. The chain has TRBV5 and TRBJ2-1, with 10 positions matching TRBD1. V lost 2 bases and J lost 7; bases outside the gene matches: 2. CDR3 length: 14 residues. From germline, CDR1 is LGHNA and CDR2 YNLKQL (reference sequence). The sequenced part of the CDR3 DNA is TGTGCCAGCAGCCAATCGGACAGGGGGGCTGAGCAGTTC. Translated: CASSQSDRGAEQF. The full-length CDR3 reads as CASSQSDRGAEQFF.

Worth noting for this clone: Mouse gene names and germline throughout. The read ends 1 residue shy of where the CDR3 ends; the end is completed using the germline J gene. The V call is TRBV31, the J call TRBJ2-1, with 13 bases fitting TRBD2. The germline V gene has CDR1 GKSSPN and CDR2 SITVG. The CDR3 covers 14 residues. V was clipped by 3 bases and J by 7 bases; unmatched bases: 3. The sequenced part of the CDR3 DNA is TGTGCCTGGAGCGGACTGGGGGGGCGGGCTGAGCAGTTC. Translation gives CAWSGLGGRAEQF. The whole CDR3 is CAWSGLGGRAEQFF.